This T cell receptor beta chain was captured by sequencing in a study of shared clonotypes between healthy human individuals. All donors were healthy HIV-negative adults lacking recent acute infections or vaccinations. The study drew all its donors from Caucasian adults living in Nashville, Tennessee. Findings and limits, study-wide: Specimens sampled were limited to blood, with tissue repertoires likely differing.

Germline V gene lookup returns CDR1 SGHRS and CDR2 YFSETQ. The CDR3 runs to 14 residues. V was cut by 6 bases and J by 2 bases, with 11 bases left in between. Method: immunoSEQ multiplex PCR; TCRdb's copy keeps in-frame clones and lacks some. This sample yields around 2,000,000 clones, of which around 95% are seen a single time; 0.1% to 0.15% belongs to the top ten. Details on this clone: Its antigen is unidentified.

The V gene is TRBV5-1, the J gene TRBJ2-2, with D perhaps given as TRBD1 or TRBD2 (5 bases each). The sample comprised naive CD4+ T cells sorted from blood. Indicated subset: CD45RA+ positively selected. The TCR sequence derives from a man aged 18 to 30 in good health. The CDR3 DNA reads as TGCGCCAGCAAGTGGGGGTATAACACCGGGGAGCTGTTTTTT. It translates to CASKWGYNTGELFF.